The sequence of this T cell receptor beta chain was determined in a study of blood T cell repertoires in COVID-19. Overall study: Samples of COVID-19 (acute and convalescent) were obtained from the United States, Italy and Spain.

V shed 4 bases and J shed 5 bases, with 15 bases lying between them. The CDR3 consists of 15 residues. Germline V gene data show CDR1 as SGHTA and CDR2 as FQGNSA. Source study methods: Scientists estimated how many nucleated cells there were by amplifying reference gene primers. Clones were sequenced by immunoSEQ multiplex PCR, and TCRdb holds only the in-frame ones, with some missing. The V and J calls and the clone size are those of that table, but D and trimming were determined from the DNA. The sample shows about 160,000 clones, 92% of them seen only once. Followed longitudinally, the Seattle patients had been enrolled during active infection.

The TCR sequence derives from a man aged 30 to 39 with COVID-19, enrolled during active disease. Sequenced material: peripheral blood. This rearrangement joins TRBV7-2 to TRBJ1-5; D is perhaps TRBD1 (5 bases). The CDR3 DNA follows: TGTGCCAGCAGCTACCGCATCGGGGGGGATCAGCCCCAGCATTTT. It codes for CASSYRIGGDQPQHF.